This TCR beta chain was identified during a study of cytomegalovirus exposure and HLA in healthy donors. Data came from immunoSEQ multiplex PCR; TCRdb stores just in-frame clones and leaves some out. Among more than 95,000 clones listed, 80% to 90% were seen once. This clone was seen once. CDR1 MGHDK and CDR2 SYGVNS come from the germline V gene. The CDR3 runs to 15 residues. V was clipped by 3 bases and J by 0 bases, with 11 bases between them. The chain uses TRBV25-1 and TRBJ2-5; possible D gene TRBD2, 5 bases. Material: PBMCs. This sequence originates from a man aged 18 to 30 in good health and CMV-seropositive. CDR3 residues: CASSERAGYQETQYF. The CDR3 region has the DNA TGTGCCAGCAGTGAGAGGGCCGGGTACCAAGAGACCCAGTACTTC.